This is a list of T cell receptor beta chains from one sample in a study of early T cells in non-severe SARS-CoV-2 infection. TCRdb independently ran MiXCR on the 5' RACE reads; one entry per CDR3 protein. The sample has 50,000 to 60,000 distinct CDR3 sequences, 11% seen once. Material: whole blood. These receptors all come from an adult who was a healthcare worker with PCR-confirmed SARS-CoV-2 infection or an uninfected control (not recorded which). Each CDR3 is given with its conserved first and last residue. The D gene is left open where the match is weak. Clone sizes are given selectively: once, few, many, or a class where the clone is expanded.

V gene: TRBV2
clone size: few
D gene: NA
J gene: TRBJ1-2
CDR3 DNA: TGTGCCAGCAGGGGACCAAGCGGCTACACCTTC
CDR3 protein: CASRGPSGYTF

V gene: TRBV28
clone size: NA
D gene: TRBD1
J gene: TRBJ2-7
CDR3 DNA: TGTGCCAGCAGTTTACCGGCGACAGGGGGCAACGAGCAGTACTTC
CDR3 protein: CASSLPATGGNEQYF

V gene: TRBV29-1
clone size: NA
D gene: TRBD1
J gene: TRBJ2-5
CDR3 DNA: TGCAGCGTTGAAGCCCCAGGGGGCTTAGAGACCCAGTACTTC
CDR3 protein: CSVEAPGGLETQYF

V gene: TRBV5-1
clone size: NA
D gene: NA
J gene: TRBJ2-3
CDR3 DNA: TGCGCCAGCAGCTTGGTCCCGAACGCGGATACGCAGTATTTT
CDR3 protein: CASSLVPNADTQYF

V gene: TRBV4-1
clone size: NA
D gene: NA
J gene: TRBJ2-1
CDR3 DNA: TGCGCCAGCAGTTCTGAAACAGGGAATGAGCAGTTCTTC
CDR3 protein: CASSSETGNEQFF

V gene: TRBV28
clone size: few
D gene: NA
J gene: TRBJ2-3
CDR3 DNA: TGTGCCACTAGCAGAGTTACGCAGTATTTT
CDR3 protein: CATSRVTQYF

V gene: TRBV12-3/TRBV12-4
clone size: NA
D gene: NA
J gene: TRBJ2-4
CDR3 DNA: TGTGCCAGCAGCCCCACGGGGCGGGCCAAAAACATTCAGTACTTC
CDR3 protein: CASSPTGRAKNIQYF

V gene: TRBV20-1
clone size: few
D gene: NA
J gene: TRBJ2-1
CDR3 DNA: TGCAGTGCTAGAGCCGTCGGGGTTTATCTGAATGAGCAGTTCTTC
CDR3 protein: CSARAVGVYLNEQFF

V gene: TRBV9
clone size: NA
D gene: NA
J gene: TRBJ1-1
CDR3 DNA: TGTGCCAGCAGTGCCTCTGTAGGGACCGAAGCTTTCTTT
CDR3 protein: CASSASVGTEAFF

V gene: TRBV5-1
clone size: many
D gene: NA
J gene: TRBJ2-1
CDR3 DNA: TGCGCCAGCAGCTCAGACCCGGGGAACAATGAGCAGTTCTTC
CDR3 protein: CASSSDPGNNEQFF

V gene: TRBV29-1
clone size: NA
D gene: NA
J gene: TRBJ2-2
CDR3 DNA: TGCAGCGTTGAAGAGGCCGGGGTATTCACCGGGGAGCTGTTTTTT
CDR3 protein: CSVEEAGVFTGELFF

V gene: TRBV18
clone size: many
D gene: NA
J gene: TRBJ2-7
CDR3 DNA: TGTGCCAGCTCTCCCGGGACTGGCCTCTCCTACGAGCAGTACTTC
CDR3 protein: CASSPGTGLSYEQYF

V gene: TRBV10-3
clone size: NA
D gene: TRBD2
J gene: TRBJ2-1
CDR3 DNA: TGTGCCATCAGTGAGCAACTAGCGGAATCCGGCAATGAGCAGTTCTTC
CDR3 protein: CAISEQLAESGNEQFF

V gene: TRBV9
clone size: NA
D gene: TRBD2
J gene: TRBJ2-1
CDR3 DNA: TGTGCCAGCAGCGTAAATAGCGGGAGTTATGAGCAGTTCTTC
CDR3 protein: CASSVNSGSYEQFF